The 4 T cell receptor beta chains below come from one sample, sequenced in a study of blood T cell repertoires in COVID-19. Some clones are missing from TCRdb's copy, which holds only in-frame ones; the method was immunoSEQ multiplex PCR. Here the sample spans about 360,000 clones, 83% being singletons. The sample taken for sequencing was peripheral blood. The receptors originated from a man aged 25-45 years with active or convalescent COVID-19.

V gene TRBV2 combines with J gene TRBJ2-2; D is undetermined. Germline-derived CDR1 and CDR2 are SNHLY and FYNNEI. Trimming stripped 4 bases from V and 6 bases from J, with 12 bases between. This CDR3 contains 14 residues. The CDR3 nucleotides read TGTGCCAGCAGTGGACAAAAAGGCCCCGGGGAGCTGTTTTTT. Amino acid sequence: CASSGQKGPGELFF.

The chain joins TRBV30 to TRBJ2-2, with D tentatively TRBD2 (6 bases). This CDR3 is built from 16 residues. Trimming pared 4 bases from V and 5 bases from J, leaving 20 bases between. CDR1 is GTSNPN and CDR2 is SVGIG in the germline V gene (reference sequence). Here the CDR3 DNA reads TGTGCCTGGACTCGGGGAAGGGGAGGTGGTACCGGGGAGCTGTTTTTT. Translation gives CAWTRGRGGGTGELFF. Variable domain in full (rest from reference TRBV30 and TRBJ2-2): SQTIHQWPATLVQPVGSPLSLECTVEGTSNPNLYWYRQAAGRGLQLLFYSVGIGQISSEVPQNLSASRPQDRQFILSSKKLLLSDSGFYLCAWTRGRGGGTGELFFGEGSRLTVL.

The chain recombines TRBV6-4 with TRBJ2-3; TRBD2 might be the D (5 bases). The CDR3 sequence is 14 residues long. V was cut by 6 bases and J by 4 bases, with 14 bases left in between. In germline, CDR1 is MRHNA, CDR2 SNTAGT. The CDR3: CASRTPGISDTQYF. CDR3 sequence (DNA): TGTGCCAGCAGGACCCCCGGGATATCAGATACGCAGTATTTT.

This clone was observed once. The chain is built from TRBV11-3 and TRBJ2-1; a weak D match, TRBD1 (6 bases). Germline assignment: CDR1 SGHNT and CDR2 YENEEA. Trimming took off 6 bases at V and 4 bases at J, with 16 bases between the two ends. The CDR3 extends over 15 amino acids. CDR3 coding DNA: TGTGCCAGCAGTCCAAGGGGGTCGGATTACAATGAGCAGTTCTTC. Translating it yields CASSPRGSDYNEQFF.